The T cell receptor (beta chain) under discussion was sequenced for a study of cytomegalovirus exposure and HLA in healthy donors. A word on this clone: Antigen: not known.

Notes on the study in general: In an earlier analysis, most TCR beta V segments were productive about 87% or about 30% of the time.

With 60 Vbeta and 13 Jbeta primers, the PCR was carried out. In the original processing: An analysis performed later counted about 80 million unique TCR beta chains (around 11 million of them shared). Here immunoSEQ multiplex PCR was the method, and the copy in TCRdb shows in-frame clones only, minus some. From that table come the V and J calls and clone size; the DNA was used to work out D and trimming. The data show under 200,000 clones, around 65% seen once. CDR1 is MDHEN and CDR2 is SYDVKM in the germline V gene. This CDR3 is built from 16 residues. V lost 1 base and J 10 bases, leaving 22 bases between the germline ends.

What was sequenced was PBMCs. The rearrangement uses TRBV28 and TRBJ1-1; maybe TRBD1 (6 bases). The receptor comes from a woman aged 35 to 49 in good health and CMV-seropositive. CDR3 DNA: TGTGCCAGCAGTTTATCCTCCGGGACACCCACGGGGGGAGCTTTCTTT. Translated, it gives CASSLSSGTPTGGAFF.